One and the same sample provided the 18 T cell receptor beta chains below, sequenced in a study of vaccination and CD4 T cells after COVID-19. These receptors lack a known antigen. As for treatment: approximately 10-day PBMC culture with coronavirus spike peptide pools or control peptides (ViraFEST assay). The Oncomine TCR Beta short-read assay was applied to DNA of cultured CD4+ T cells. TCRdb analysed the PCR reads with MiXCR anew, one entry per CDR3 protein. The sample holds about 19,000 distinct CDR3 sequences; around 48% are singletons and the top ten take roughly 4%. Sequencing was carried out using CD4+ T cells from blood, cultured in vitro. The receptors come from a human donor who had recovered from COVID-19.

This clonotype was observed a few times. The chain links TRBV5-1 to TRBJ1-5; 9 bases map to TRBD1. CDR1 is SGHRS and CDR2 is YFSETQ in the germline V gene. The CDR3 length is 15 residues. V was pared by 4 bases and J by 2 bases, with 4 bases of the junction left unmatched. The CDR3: CASSPGDRGNQPQHF. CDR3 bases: TGCGCCAGCAGCCCTGGGGACAGGGGCAATCAGCCCCAGCATTTT.

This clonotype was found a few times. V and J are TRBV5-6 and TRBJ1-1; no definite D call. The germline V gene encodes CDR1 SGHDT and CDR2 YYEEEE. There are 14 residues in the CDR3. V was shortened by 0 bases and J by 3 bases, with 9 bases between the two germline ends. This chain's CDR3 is CASSLDPRDTEAFF. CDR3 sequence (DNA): TGTGCCAGCAGCTTGGATCCTCGCGACACTGAAGCTTTCTTT. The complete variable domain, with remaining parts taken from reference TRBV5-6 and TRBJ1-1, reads DAGVTQSPTHLIKTRGQQVTLRCSPKSGHDTVSWYQQALGQGPQFIFQYYEEEERQRGNFPDRFSGHQFPNYSSELNVNALLLGDSALYLCASSLDPRDTEAFFGQGTRLTVV.

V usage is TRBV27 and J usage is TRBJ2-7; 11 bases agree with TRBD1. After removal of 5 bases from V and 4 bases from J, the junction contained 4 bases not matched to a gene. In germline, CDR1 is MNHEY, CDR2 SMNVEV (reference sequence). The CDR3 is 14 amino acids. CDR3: CASSRTGGVYEQYF. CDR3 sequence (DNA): TGTGCCAGCAGTCGGACAGGGGGCGTTTACGAGCAGTACTTC.

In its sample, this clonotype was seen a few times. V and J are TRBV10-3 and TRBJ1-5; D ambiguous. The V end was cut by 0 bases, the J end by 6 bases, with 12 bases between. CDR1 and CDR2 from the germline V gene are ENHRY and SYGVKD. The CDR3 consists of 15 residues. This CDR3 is CAISESLGFGQPQHF. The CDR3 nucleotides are TGTGCCATCAGTGAGTCTCTAGGTTTCGGTCAGCCCCAGCATTTT.

CDR3 nucleotides: TGTGCCAGTAGTCTTTCGGGACTGGGCTACGAGCAGTACTTC. Its translation: CASSLSGLGYEQYF. V and J are TRBV19 and TRBJ2-7, with a possible D match to TRBD2 (6 bases). The length of the CDR3 is 14 residues. Trimming cost V 5 bases and J 3 bases, with 14 bases left between them. In germline, CDR1 is LNHDA, CDR2 SQIVND (reference sequence).

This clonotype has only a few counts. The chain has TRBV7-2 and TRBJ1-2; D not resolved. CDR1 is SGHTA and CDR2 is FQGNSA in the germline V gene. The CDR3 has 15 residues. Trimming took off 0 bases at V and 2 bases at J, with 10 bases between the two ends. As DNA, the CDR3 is TGTGCCAGCAGCTTAGCACAGTTTTTGAACTATGGCTACACCTTC. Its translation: CASSLAQFLNYGYTF. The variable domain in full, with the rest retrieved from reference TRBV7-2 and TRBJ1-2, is GAGVSQSPSNKVTEKGKDVELRCDPISGHTALYWYRQSLGQGLEFLIYFQGNSAPDKSGLPSDRFSAERTGGSVSTLTIQRTQQEDSAVYLCASSLAQFLNYGYTFGSGTRLTVV.

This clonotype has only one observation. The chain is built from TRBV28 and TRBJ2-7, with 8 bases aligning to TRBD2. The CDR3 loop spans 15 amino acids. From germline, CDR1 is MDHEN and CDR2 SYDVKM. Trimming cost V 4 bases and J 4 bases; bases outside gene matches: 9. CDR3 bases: TGTGCCAGCAGTTCACCCCGACTAGCGAGGTACGAGCAGTACTTC. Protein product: CASSSPRLARYEQYF.

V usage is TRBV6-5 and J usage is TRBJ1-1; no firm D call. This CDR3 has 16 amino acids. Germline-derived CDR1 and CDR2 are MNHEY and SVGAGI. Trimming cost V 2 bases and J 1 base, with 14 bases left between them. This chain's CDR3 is CASSYELTKGNTEAFF. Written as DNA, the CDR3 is TGTGCCAGCAGTTACGAGTTGACTAAAGGGAACACTGAAGCTTTCTTT.

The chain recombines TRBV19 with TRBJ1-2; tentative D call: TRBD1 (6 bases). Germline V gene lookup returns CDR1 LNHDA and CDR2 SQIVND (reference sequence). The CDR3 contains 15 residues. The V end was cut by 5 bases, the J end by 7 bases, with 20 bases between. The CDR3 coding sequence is TGTGCCAGTAGTGGGGCCACCACAGGGCAAGTTGGCTACACCTTC. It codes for CASSGATTGQVGYTF.

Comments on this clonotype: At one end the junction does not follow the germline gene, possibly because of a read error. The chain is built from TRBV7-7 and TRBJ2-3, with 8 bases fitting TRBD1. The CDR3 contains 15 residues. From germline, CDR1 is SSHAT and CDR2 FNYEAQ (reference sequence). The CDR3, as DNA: TGTGCTAGCAGTCAGACAGGGGACGGCACAGATACGCAGTATTTT. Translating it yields CASSQTGDGTDTQYF.

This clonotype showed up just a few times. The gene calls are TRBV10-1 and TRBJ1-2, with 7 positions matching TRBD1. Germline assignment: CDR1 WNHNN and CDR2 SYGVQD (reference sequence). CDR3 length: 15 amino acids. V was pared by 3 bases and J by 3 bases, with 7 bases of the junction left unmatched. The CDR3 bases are TGCGCCAGCAGTGAAAAGACAGGGCAGGACTATGGCTACACCTTC. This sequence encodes CASSEKTGQDYGYTF.

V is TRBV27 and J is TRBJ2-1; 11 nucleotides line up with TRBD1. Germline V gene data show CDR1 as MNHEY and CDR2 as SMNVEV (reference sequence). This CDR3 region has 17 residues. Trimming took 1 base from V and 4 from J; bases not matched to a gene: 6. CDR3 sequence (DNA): TGTGCCAGCAGTTTATTACGGACAGGGGGCTTGTACAATGAGCAGTTCTTC. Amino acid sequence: CASSLLRTGGLYNEQFF.

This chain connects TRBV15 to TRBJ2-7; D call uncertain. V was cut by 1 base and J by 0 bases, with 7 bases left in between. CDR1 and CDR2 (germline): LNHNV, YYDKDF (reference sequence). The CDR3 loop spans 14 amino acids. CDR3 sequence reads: CATSRGGTSYEQYF. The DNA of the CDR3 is TGTGCCACCAGCAGAGGAGGTACCTCCTACGAGCAGTACTTC.

The DNA of the CDR3 is TGTGCCATCAGAGGAGGGAGGGCCGAGGCAGATACGCAGTATTTT. Encoded protein: CAIRGGRAEADTQYF. The rearrangement joins TRBV10-3 to TRBJ2-3, with 7 bases identical to TRBD2. This CDR3 has 15 residues. Looked up from germline, CDR1 is ENHRY and CDR2 is SYGVKD. With 6 bases clipped from V and 4 bases from J, the junction kept 10 bases outside the gene matches.

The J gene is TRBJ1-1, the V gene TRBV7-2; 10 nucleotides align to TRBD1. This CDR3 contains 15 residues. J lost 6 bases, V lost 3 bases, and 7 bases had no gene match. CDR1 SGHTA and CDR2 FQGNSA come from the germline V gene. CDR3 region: CASSLEGQGWAEAFF. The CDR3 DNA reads TGTGCCAGCAGCTTGGAGGGACAGGGGTGGGCTGAAGCTTTCTTT.

In nucleotides, the CDR3 is TGCAGTGCTAGAAGCGGGGGGGCCCCCGGAAACATTCAGTACTTC. Translating gives CSARSGGAPGNIQYF. The chain has TRBV20-1 and TRBJ2-4; TRBD2 matches at 10 bases. CDR1 is DFQATT and CDR2 is SNEGSKA in the germline V gene (reference sequence). The CDR3 has 15 residues. V trimming: 2 bases; J trimming: 6 bases; junction bases outside the gene matches: 7.

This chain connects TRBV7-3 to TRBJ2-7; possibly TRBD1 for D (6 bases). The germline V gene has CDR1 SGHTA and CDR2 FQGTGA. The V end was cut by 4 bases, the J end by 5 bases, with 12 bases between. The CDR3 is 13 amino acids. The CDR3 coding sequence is TGTGCCAGCAGCTCCACCGGGACAAACGAGCAGTACTTC. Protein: CASSSTGTNEQYF.

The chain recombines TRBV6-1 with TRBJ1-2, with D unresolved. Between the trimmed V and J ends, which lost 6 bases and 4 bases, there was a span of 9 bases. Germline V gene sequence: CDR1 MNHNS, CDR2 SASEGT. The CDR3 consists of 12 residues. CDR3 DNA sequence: TGTGCCAGCAGCAGATCCAGCTATGGCTACACCTTC. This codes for CASSRSSYGYTF.